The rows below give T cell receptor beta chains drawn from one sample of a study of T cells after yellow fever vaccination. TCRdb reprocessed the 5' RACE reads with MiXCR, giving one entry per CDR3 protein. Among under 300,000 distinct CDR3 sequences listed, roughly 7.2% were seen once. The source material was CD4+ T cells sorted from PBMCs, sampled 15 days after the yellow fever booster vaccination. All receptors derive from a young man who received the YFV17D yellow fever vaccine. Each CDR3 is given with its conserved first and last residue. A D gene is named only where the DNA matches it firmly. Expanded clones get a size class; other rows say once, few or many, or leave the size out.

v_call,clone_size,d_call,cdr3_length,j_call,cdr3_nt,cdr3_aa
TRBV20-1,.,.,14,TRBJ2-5,TGCAGTGTGGCGAGGGACGGCGGGGTAGAGACCCAGTACTTC,CSVARDGGVETQYF
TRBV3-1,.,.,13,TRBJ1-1,TGTGCCAGCAGAAAGACAGAGAAAACTGAAGCTTTCTTT,CASRKTEKTEAFF
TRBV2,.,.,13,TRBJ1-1,TGTGCCAGCACCCTTAACCCTCAGGGCAAAGCTTTCTTT,CASTLNPQGKAFF
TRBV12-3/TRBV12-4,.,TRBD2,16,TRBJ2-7,TGTGCCAGCATTCCAGAGAGTCCAGCGGGAGGCGACGAGCAGTACTTC,CASIPESPAGGDEQYF
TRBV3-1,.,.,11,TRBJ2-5,TGTGCCAGCAGCCACGGTGAGACCCAGTACTTC,CASSHGETQYF
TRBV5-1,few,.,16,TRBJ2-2,TGCGCCAGCAGCCTGGGGGGCCCATCCCCCCCCGGGGAGCTGTTTTTT,CASSLGGPSPPGELFF
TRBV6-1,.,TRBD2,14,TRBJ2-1,TGTGCCAGCAGACCCGGGACTAGTTACAATGAGCAGTTCTTC,CASRPGTSYNEQFF
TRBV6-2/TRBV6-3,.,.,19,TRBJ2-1,TGTGCCAGCAGTTACTCCTCAGGGGCAGGGTCCAGCTCCTACAATGAGCAGTTCTTC,CASSYSSGAGSSSYNEQFF
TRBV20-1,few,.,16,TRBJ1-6,TGCAGTGCTAGGGGGCAGGCTGACATCTATAATTCACCCCTCCACTTT,CSARGQADIYNSPLHF
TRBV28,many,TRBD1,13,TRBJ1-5,TGTGCCAGCCGACAGGGAAGCAATCAGCCCCAGCATTTT,CASRQGSNQPQHF
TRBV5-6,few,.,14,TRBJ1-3,TGTGCCAGCAGCTTAGATCGCTCTGGAAACACCATATATTTT,CASSLDRSGNTIYF
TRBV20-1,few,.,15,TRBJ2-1,TGCAGTGCTAGTATTGGACGGCGGGCTTACAATGAGCAGTTCTTC,CSASIGRRAYNEQFF
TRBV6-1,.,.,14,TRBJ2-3,TGTGCCAGCAGGCGGGACTTCGGCACAGATACGCAGTATTTT,CASRRDFGTDTQYF
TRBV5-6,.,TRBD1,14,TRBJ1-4,TGTGCCAGCAGCATCACAGGGGGCGACGAAAAACTGTTTTTT,CASSITGGDEKLFF
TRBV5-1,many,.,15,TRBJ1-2,TGCGCCAGCAGCTTAACTAACGGGCTGATCCATGGCTACACCTTC,CASSLTNGLIHGYTF
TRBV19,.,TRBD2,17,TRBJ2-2,TGTGCCAGTAGTATCGGCCTAGCGGGAGCATTGGGCGGGGAGCTGTTTTTT,CASSIGLAGALGGELFF
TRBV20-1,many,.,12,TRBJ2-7,TGCAGTGCCCCAGACAGTACCTACGAGCAGTACTTC,CSAPDSTYEQYF
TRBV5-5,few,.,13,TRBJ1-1,TGTGCCAGCAGGTTCGAAAGGAACACTGAAGCTTTCTTT,CASRFERNTEAFF
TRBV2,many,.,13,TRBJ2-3,TGTGCCAGCACGAGCATTTTGATGGATACGCAGTATTTT,CASTSILMDTQYF
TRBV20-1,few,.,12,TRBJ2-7,TGCAGTGCTAGAGCGTCTAGCTACGAGCAGTACTTC,CSARASSYEQYF
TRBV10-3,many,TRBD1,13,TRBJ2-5,TGTGCCATCAACCAGGGGGCTTGGGAGACCCAGTACTTC,CAINQGAWETQYF
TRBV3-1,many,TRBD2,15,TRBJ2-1,TGTGCCAGCAGCCAAGGCCCCCTAGCGGGGTCTGAGCAGTTCTTC,CASSQGPLAGSEQFF
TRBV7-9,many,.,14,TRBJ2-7,TGTGCCAGCAGCCATCAGACTCGGTCCTACGAGCAGTACTTC,CASSHQTRSYEQYF
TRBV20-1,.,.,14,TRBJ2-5,TGCAGTGCTAAGGGTCTCGGAAATGGGGAGACCCAGTACTTC,CSAKGLGNGETQYF
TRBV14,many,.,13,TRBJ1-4,TGTGCCAGCAGCAGCCGACAGAACGAAAAACTGTTTTTT,CASSSRQNEKLFF
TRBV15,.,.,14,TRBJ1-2,TGTGCCACCAGCAGAGAAGGGACGAGGGTTGGCTACACCTTC,CATSREGTRVGYTF
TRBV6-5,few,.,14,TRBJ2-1,TGTGCCAGCAGTTACTCGACTCCCTACAATGAGCAGTTCTTC,CASSYSTPYNEQFF
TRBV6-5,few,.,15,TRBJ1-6,TGTGCCAGCAGTTACACGCTAGCCCTCAATTCACCCCTCCACTTT,CASSYTLALNSPLHF
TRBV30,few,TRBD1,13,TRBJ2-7,TGTGCCGGGGGACAGGGGGCGCCGGGGGAGCAGTACTTC,CAGGQGAPGEQYF
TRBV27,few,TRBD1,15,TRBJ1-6,TGTGCCAGCAGCGACAGGGACGCCTATAATTCACCCCTCCACTTT,CASSDRDAYNSPLHF
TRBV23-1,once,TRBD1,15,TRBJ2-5,TGCGCCAGCACCCACTCCGTCACAGGGGAAGAGACCCAGTACTTC,CASTHSVTGEETQYF
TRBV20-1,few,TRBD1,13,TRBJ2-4,TGCAGTGCCAAGAGGACAGGGAAGGACATTCAGTACTTC,CSAKRTGKDIQYF
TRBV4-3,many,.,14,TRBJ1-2,TGCGCCAGCAGCCAAGAATCAGGGGTGGGCGGCTACACCTTC,CASSQESGVGGYTF
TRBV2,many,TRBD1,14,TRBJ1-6,TGTGCCAGCAGTGACCGACAGGGCCGTACACCCCTCCACTTT,CASSDRQGRTPLHF
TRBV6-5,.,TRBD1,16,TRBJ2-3,TGTGCCAGCAGCTTGACAGGGGCAACAAGAACAGATACGCAGTATTTT,CASSLTGATRTDTQYF
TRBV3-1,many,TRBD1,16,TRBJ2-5,TGTGCCAGCAGCCGCGGACAGGGGGTCGGCGGAGAGACCCAGTACTTC,CASSRGQGVGGETQYF
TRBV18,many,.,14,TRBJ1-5,TGTGCCAGCTCACCCGGGACTGACAATCAGCCCCAGCATTTT,CASSPGTDNQPQHF
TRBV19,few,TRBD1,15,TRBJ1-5,TGTGCCAGTACCCCACAGGGGACAAGCAATCAGCCCCAGCATTTT,CASTPQGTSNQPQHF
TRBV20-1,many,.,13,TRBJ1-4,TGCAGTGTCAGCCCGGGGCAGGGTGAAAAACTGTTTTTT,CSVSPGQGEKLFF
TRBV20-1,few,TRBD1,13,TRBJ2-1,TGCAGTATAGGGACAGTTTCTTACAATGAGCAGTTCTTC,CSIGTVSYNEQFF
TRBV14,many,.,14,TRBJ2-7,TGTGCCAGCAGCCAAGGATCTTGGAACTACGAGCAGTACTTC,CASSQGSWNYEQYF
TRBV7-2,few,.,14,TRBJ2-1,TGTGCCAGCAGCTTAGTCCAGGGGTCTTATGAGCAGTTCTTC,CASSLVQGSYEQFF
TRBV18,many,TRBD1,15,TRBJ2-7,TGTGCCAGCTCACCAAGTGGGACAGGGGGCAACGAGCAGTACTTC,CASSPSGTGGNEQYF
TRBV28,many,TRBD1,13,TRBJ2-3,TGTGCCAGCAGGACAGGGGGGGCAGATACGCAGTATTTT,CASRTGGADTQYF
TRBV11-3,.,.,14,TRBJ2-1,TGTGCCAGCAGCTTAGATCGGGGGCTGGACCCACCATTCTTC,CASSLDRGLDPPFF
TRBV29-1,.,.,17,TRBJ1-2,TGCAGCGCTGGGGGGGGGGCTTCTGGTCTTGGTTGGGACGGCTACACCTTC,CSAGGGASGLGWDGYTF
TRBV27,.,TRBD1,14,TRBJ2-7,TGTGCCAGCAGTTTTGCAGGGGGTCAATACGAGCAGTACTTC,CASSFAGGQYEQYF
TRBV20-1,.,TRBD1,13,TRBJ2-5,TGCAGTGCACCCGACAGGGTATACGAGACCCAGTACTTC,CSAPDRVYETQYF
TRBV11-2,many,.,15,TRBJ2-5,TGTGCCAGCAGCTTAGATTGGGTGGGTTCTGAGACCCAGTACTTC,CASSLDWVGSETQYF
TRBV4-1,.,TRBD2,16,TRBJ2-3,TGCGCCAGCAGCCTAGACCGGGAGGGCCCTAGAGATACGCAGTATTTT,CASSLDREGPRDTQYF
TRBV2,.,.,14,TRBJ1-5,TGTGCCAGCACGGTCTTACAGGGAGGTCAGCCCCAGCATTTT,CASTVLQGGQPQHF
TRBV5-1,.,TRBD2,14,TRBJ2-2,TGCGCCAGCAGCTTGTTGACTAGCGGCGGGGAGCTGTTTTTT,CASSLLTSGGELFF
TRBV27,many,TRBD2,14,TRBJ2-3,TGTGCCAGCAGTTCTAGCGGACCCACAGATACGCAGTATTTT,CASSSSGPTDTQYF
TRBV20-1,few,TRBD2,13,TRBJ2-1,TGCAGTGCTGACAGCGGGATCTACAATGAGCAGTTCTTC,CSADSGIYNEQFF
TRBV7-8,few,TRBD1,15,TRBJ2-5,TGTGCCAGCAGCTTAGTGGCGGACAGGGGGGCCAATGTGGACTTC,CASSLVADRGANVDF